The 16 T cell receptor beta chains presented below share a single source sample, sequenced in a study of OX40 agonist ivuxolimab in advanced cancers. Assay: immunoSEQ multiplex PCR; the TCRdb copy retains only in-frame clones and omits some. This table holds approximately 24,000 clones, 75% to 85% found once. This material consisted of CD4+ or CD8+ T cells sorted from blood, taken in a trial of the OX40 agonist ivuxolimab. The receptor set was obtained from an adult with an advanced solid tumor such as melanoma, head and neck, liver or kidney cancer.

The chain has TRBV28 and TRBJ2-1; no definite D call. Trimming stripped 3 bases from V and 6 bases from J, with 9 bases between. CDR1 is MDHEN, CDR2 SYDVKM, per germline. CDR3 length equals 13 residues. CDR3 nucleotide sequence: TGTGCCAGCAGTTTGACTCTTCTCAATGAGCAGTTCTTC. This gives the protein CASSLTLLNEQFF.

CDR3 nucleotides: TGTGCCAGCAACCTCCCCTGGCCTTTACAATCCTACGAGCAGTACTTC. Its protein product is CASNLPWPLQSYEQYF. The chain links TRBV27 to TRBJ2-7; no definite D call. V lost 7 bases and J 1 base, leaving 20 bases between the germline ends. Germline assignment: CDR1 MNHEY and CDR2 SMNVEV (reference sequence). The CDR3 is made up of 16 amino acids.

V and J are TRBV6-5 and TRBJ2-6; D call uncertain. The CDR3 runs 15 residues. Germline V gene lookup returns CDR1 MNHEY and CDR2 SVGAGI. Trimming cost V 6 bases and J 1 base, with 10 bases left between them. CDR3 DNA: TGTGCCAGCAGCCTCCGGCGATCTGGGGCCAACGTCCTGACTTTC. It is translated as CASSLRRSGANVLTF.

The rearrangement joins TRBV5-1 to TRBJ2-3, with D maybe TRBD2 (5 bases). CDR1 SGHRS and CDR2 YFSETQ come from the germline V gene. This CDR3 region has 15 residues. Trimming took 4 bases from V and 4 from J, leaving 16 bases between them. Here the CDR3 reads CASSPGLLGADTQYF. As DNA, the CDR3 is TGCGCCAGCAGCCCTGGCCTACTAGGTGCAGATACGCAGTATTTT. Looking up the rest from reference TRBV5-1 and TRBJ2-3 gives the full variable domain: KAGVTQTPRYLIKTRGQQVTLSCSPISGHRSVSWYQQTPGQGLQFLFEYFSETQRNKGNFPGRFSGRQFSNSRSEMNVSTLELGDSALYLCASSPGLLGADTQYFGPGTRLTVL.

This sequence joins TRBV5-1 and TRBJ2-7; D not certain. The CDR3 consists of 12 residues. V lost 0 bases and J 4 bases, leaving 5 bases between the germline ends. The germline V gene has CDR1 SGHRS and CDR2 YFSETQ. The CDR3 region is CASSLDVYEQYF. The CDR3 DNA reads as TGCGCCAGCAGCTTGGATGTTTACGAGCAGTACTTC.

This chain connects TRBV30 to TRBJ1-1, with no clear D. Germline values: CDR1 GTSNPN, CDR2 SVGIG (reference sequence). Trimming pared 4 bases from V and 0 bases from J, leaving 12 bases between. This CDR3 has 14 amino acids. CDR3 sequence: CAWKGLGMNTEAFF. The CDR3 nucleotides are TGTGCCTGGAAGGGTCTGGGGATGAACACTGAAGCTTTCTTT.

The chain employs TRBV4-3 and TRBJ2-3, with 11 bases identical to TRBD1. Germline lookup yields CDR1 LGHNA and CDR2 YSLEER. The CDR3 totals 15 residues. Trimming removed 8 bases from V and 5 bases from J; junction bases left unmatched: 9. The DNA of the CDR3 is TGCGCCAGCGGTCGGACAGGGGGCGCGGTAGATACGCAGTATTTT. This sequence encodes CASGRTGGAVDTQYF.

The chain uses TRBV6-8 and TRBJ2-5; D is perhaps TRBD2 (7 bases). With 8 bases removed from V and 4 bases from J, the gap between germline ends came to 14 bases. This CDR3 is 13 amino acids long. CDR1 is MNHGY and CDR2 is SAAAGT in the germline V gene. CDR3: CASAGGALETQYF. CDR3 bases: TGTGCCAGCGCTGGGGGGGCCTTAGAGACCCAGTACTTC.

The chain recombines TRBV5-5 with TRBJ2-2; TRBD2 is a possible D gene (5 bases). Germline lookup yields CDR1 SGHKS and CDR2 YYEKEE (reference sequence). The CDR3 has 16 residues. V lost 3 bases and J lost 4, with 16 bases in between. The CDR3 loop is CASSSNAGFPTGELFF. CDR3 nucleotides: TGTGCCAGCAGCTCAAACGCGGGCTTCCCCACCGGGGAGCTGTTTTTT.

Only one count was recorded for this clone. The rearrangement uses TRBV6-1 and TRBJ2-5; the D gene is possibly TRBD1 (5 bases). CDR3 length equals 16 residues. Trimming removed 0 bases at V and 5 bases at J, with 16 bases between. CDR1 MNHNS and CDR2 SASEGT come from the germline V gene. DNA for the CDR3: TGTGCCAGCAGTGAAGCGCTAGGGGCACTAAGGGAGACCCAGTACTTC. Amino acid sequence: CASSEALGALRETQYF.

V and J are TRBV5-1 and TRBJ2-7; 12 nucleotides agree with TRBD2. Germline V lookup: CDR1 SGHRS, CDR2 YFSETQ. The CDR3 spans 15 residues. J was trimmed by 5 bases and V by 3 bases; bases with no gene match: 6. The CDR3 spells CASSSRLAGVHEQYF. CDR3 DNA sequence: TGCGCCAGCAGCTCTCGACTAGCGGGAGTCCACGAGCAGTACTTC.

V and J are TRBV28 and TRBJ2-5; D unclear. The V gene lost 2 bases and the J gene lost 6 bases, with 10 bases spanning the gap. The CDR3 extends over 13 amino acids. From germline, CDR1 is MDHEN and CDR2 SYDVKM. CDR3 coding DNA: TGTGCCAGCAGTTTACTTCCTGAGCAGACCCAGTACTTC. Its protein is CASSLLPEQTQYF.

This chain's CDR3 is CASSLDPSPRADTQYF. In DNA, the CDR3 is TGCGCCAGCAGCTTGGATCCAAGCCCTCGGGCAGATACGCAGTATTTT. J is TRBJ2-3 and V is TRBV5-1; D call uncertain. Germline CDR1 SGHRS, CDR2 YFSETQ. V was trimmed by 0 bases and J by 4 bases, leaving 15 bases between them. The CDR3 covers 16 residues.

The chain joins TRBV30 to TRBJ2-4; the D gene is possibly TRBD2 (6 bases). CDR3 length: 13 residues. Trimming left V 2 bases short and J 9 bases short, with 14 bases between. Germline V gives CDR1 GTSNPN, CDR2 SVGIG (reference sequence). The chain's CDR3 is CAWSPGTDLIQYF. The CDR3 DNA reads as TGTGCCTGGAGTCCCGGGACTGATCTCATTCAGTACTTC.

CDR3 in DNA: TGTGCCAGCAGCTTGGAATATGGCTACACCTTC. It codes for CASSLEYGYTF. The V gene is TRBV7-9, the J gene TRBJ1-2; D is undetermined. V dropped 3 bases and J dropped 5 bases, with 4 bases sitting between them. CDR3 length equals 11 residues. The germline CDR1 and CDR2 sequences are SEHNR and FQNEAQ (reference sequence). The full variable domain, rest sourced from reference TRBV7-9 and TRBJ1-2, is DTGVSQNPRHKITKRGQNVTFRCDPISEHNRLYWYRQTLGQGPEFLTYFQNEAQLEKSRLLSDRFSAERPKGSFSTLEIQRTEQGDSAMYLCASSLEYGYTFGSGTRLTVV.

As DNA, the CDR3 is TGCGCCAGCAGCCCTACGATGTCAGTAAGGAGCACTGAAGCTTTCTTT. It is translated as CASSPTMSVRSTEAFF. This chain connects TRBV5-1 to TRBJ1-1; D unresolved. CDR3 length: 16 amino acids. Trimming pared 4 bases from V and 4 bases from J, leaving 20 bases between. Germline V gives CDR1 SGHRS, CDR2 YFSETQ.